At least ten counts were recorded for the clone carrying this T cell receptor (beta chain). Its antigen is unknown. The CDR3 sequence is 14 residues long. CDR1 ENHRY and CDR2 SYGVKD come from the germline V gene. V lost 6 bases and J lost 6; bases outside the gene matches: 7. These data come from a study of neurological immune-mediated disorders. Study-wide results and caveats: No clinical or MRI feature was associated with the multiple sclerosis repertoire cluster. One related-CDR3 cluster, which may be a signature, held the repertoires of 18 of 34 multiple sclerosis patients after phylogenetic grouping.

PBMCs numbering 2 million and stored at -80 C yielded the unsorted libraries. One entry per CDR3 protein, called by TCRdb with MiXCR from the 5' RACE reads. The sample has 87,000 or so distinct CDR3 sequences; approximately 3.5% are singletons. Sequencing input: PBMCs. The chain carries TRBV10-3 and TRBJ2-2; TRBD1 aligns across 7 bases. The sequence derives from a woman in her fifties or sixties with multiple sclerosis. The CDR3 DNA sequence: TGTGCCATCAGCCAACAGGGGTCGGCCGGGGAGCTGTTTTTT. This encodes CAISQQGSAGELFF.